This T cell receptor beta chain was recovered during a study of control samples from healthy donors and cancer patients (dated by TCRdb to the early 2020s). Points on this clone: The antigen it recognizes is unknown. Base qualities were left out, and no much larger clone turns up one base away.

Libraries were made using the immunoSEQ multiplex PCR assay. The source is immuneACCESS, and TCRdb retained only in-frame sequences with V and J called. Part of the clones is not carried over; for the studies checked, unresolved V genes explain less than half of this, and the remainder is unexplained. The sample records some 150,000 clones, nearly 96% of which are singletons. The ten top clones hold approximately 0.93% of the sample. The CDR3 sequence holds 18 residues, the cysteine and phenylalanine included. This entry keeps only the CDR3 DNA: 54 bases, framed from base 1. V was cut back by 3 bases and J by 1 base, leaving a gap of 16 bases between them. CDR1 and CDR2 are drawn from the germline V gene: MDHEN, SYDVKM.

Sequenced material: blood. This TCR derives from a woman aged 25 to 39 in good health. The chain joins TRBV28 to TRBJ1-6; the D gene cannot be named for sure. CDR3 region: CASSLGSRDSSYNSPLHF. The nucleotide sequence is given as TGTGCCAGCAGTTTGGGGTCGCGGGATAGTTCCTATAATTCACCCCTCCACTTT.